One and the same sample provided the 2 T cell receptor beta chains below, sequenced in a study of T cells in Graves' hyperthyroidism and ophthalmopathy. The investigators amplified TCR beta CDR3 regions from RNA transcripts. The TCR CDR3 first-round RT-PCR relied on the HTBI primer set. A single record per CDR3 protein comes from TCRdb applying MiXCR to the multiplex PCR reads. This table holds roughly 530,000 distinct CDR3 sequences, under 20% found once. The sequencing sample was made of blood. These receptors were taken from a woman aged 18-30 years with Graves' ophthalmopathy.

In this sample, this clonotype turned up many times. This sequence joins TRBV11-2 and TRBJ1-2, with unresolved D. Deletions cut 4 bases from V and 2 bases from J, with 11 bases between. Germline V lookup: CDR1 SGHAT, CDR2 FQNNGV. The CDR3 sequence is 14 residues long. Written as DNA, the CDR3 is TGTGCCAGCAGCTCGAGGGTACTGAACTATGGCTACACCTTC. It is translated as CASSSRVLNYGYTF.

The sample holds many counts of this clonotype. V is TRBV5-1 and J is TRBJ2-3; the D gene could be TRBD1 or TRBD2 (5 bases each). CDR3 size: 16 residues. V lost 3 bases to trimming and J lost 1 base, with 15 bases between them. Germline lookup yields CDR1 SGHRS and CDR2 YFSETQ. The DNA for the CDR3 is TGCGCCAGCAGCTCCCACAGGAGAGCGGGCACAGATACGCAGTATTTT. It specifies CASSSHRRAGTDTQYF.